The text below deals with one T cell receptor beta chain. The CDR3 sequence is 15 residues long. V was pared by 6 bases and J by 7 bases, with 21 bases between. Germline V gene lookup returns CDR1 WSHSY and CDR2 SAAADI. The data were taken from a study of technical replicates of blood from several donors. Sequencing used immunoSEQ multiplex PCR; TCRdb keeps in-frame clones, though not all of them. The sample holds some 8,000 clones; roughly nine tenths are singletons and the top ten take 12%. Sequencing was performed on PBMCs. V and J are TRBV10-2 and TRBJ1-1, with D possibly TRBD1 on 5 matching bases. The source is a human donor in good health. In DNA form, the CDR3 reads TGCGCCAGCAGGATGAGATATGACAGATCGATTGAAGCTTTCTTT. Translated: CASRMRYDRSIEAFF.